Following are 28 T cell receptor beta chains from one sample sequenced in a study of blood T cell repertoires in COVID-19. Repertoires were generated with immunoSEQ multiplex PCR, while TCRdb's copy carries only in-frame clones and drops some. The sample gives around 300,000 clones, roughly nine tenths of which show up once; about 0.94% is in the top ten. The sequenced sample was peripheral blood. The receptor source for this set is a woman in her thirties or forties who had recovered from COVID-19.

This CDR3 reads CASSGATGAAYNEQFF. Here the CDR3 DNA reads TGTGCCAGCAGTGGAGCGACAGGGGCGGCCTACAATGAGCAGTTCTTC. The chain uses TRBV25-1 and TRBJ2-1; the match to TRBD1 covers 8 bases. J was trimmed by 2 bases and V by 4 bases; bases with no gene match: 7. This CDR3 comprises 16 residues. Germline-derived CDR1 and CDR2 are MGHDK and SYGVNS.

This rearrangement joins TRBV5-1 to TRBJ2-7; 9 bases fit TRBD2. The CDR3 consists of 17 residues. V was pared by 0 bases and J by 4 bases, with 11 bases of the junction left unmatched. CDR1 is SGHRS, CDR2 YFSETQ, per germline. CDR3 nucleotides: TGCGCCAGCAGCTTGGAATTTCCGAGCGGGAGGTATTACGAGCAGTACTTC. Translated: CASSLEFPSGRYYEQYF.

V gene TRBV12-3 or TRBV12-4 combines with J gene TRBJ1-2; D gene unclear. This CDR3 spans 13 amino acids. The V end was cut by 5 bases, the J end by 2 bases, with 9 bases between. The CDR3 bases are TGTGCCAGCAGTAATGGGCCGAACTATGGCTACACCTTC. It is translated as CASSNGPNYGYTF.

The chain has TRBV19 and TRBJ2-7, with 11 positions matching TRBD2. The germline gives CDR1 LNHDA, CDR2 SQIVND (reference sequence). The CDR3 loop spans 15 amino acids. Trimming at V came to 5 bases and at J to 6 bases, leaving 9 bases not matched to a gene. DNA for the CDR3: TGTGCCAGTAGTCCAGGGGGTAGCGGGAGGGCCGAGCAGTACTTC. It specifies CASSPGGSGRAEQYF.

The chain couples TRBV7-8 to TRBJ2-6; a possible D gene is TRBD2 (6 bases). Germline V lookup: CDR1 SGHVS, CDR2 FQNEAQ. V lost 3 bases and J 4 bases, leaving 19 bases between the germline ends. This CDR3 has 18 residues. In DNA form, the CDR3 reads TGTGCCAGCAGCTTCTCCGCTAGCGTAAATCTCGGGGCCAACGTCCTGACTTTC. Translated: CASSFSASVNLGANVLTF.

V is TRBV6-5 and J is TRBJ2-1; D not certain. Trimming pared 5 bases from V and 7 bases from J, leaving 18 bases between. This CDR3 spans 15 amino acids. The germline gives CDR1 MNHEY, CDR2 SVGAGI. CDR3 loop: CASSLPRSVANEQFF. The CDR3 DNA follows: TGTGCCAGCAGTCTACCCAGGTCGGTTGCTAATGAGCAGTTCTTC.

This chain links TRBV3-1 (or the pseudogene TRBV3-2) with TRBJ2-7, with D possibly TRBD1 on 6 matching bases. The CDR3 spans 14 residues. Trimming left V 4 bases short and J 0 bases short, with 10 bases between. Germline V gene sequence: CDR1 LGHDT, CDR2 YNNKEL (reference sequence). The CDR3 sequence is CASSPTGSSYEQYF. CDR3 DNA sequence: TGTGCCAGCAGCCCAACAGGGAGCTCCTACGAGCAGTACTTC.

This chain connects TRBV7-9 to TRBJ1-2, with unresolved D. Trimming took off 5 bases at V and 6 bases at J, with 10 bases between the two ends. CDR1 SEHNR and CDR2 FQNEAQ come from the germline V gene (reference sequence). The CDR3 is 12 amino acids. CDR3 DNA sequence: TGTGCCAGCAGCCAAGGAGGGCATGGCTACACCTTC. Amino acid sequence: CASSQGGHGYTF.

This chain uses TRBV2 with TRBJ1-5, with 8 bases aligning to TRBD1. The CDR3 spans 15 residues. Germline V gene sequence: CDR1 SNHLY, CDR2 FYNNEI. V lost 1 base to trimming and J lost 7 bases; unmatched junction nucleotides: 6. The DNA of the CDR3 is TGTGCCAGCAGTGAAGTCCCAGGGGGCGGCCAGCCCCAGCATTTT. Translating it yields CASSEVPGGGQPQHF.

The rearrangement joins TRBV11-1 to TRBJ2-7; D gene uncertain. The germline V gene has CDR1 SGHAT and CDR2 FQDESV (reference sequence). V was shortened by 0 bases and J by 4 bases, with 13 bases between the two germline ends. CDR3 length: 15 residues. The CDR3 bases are TGTGCCAGCAGCTTAGCTCCCTTGGGCCCTTACGAGCAGTACTTC. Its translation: CASSLAPLGPYEQYF. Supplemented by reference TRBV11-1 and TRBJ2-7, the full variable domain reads EAEVAQSPRYKITEKSQAVAFWCDPISGHATLYWYRQILGQGPELLVQFQDESVVDDSQLPKDRFSAERLKGVDSTLKIQPAELGDSAMYLCASSLAPLGPYEQYFGPGTRLTVT.

The CDR3 sequence: CASSLVPPGDGYTF. DNA of the CDR3: TGTGCCAGCAGCTTAGTTCCACCCGGGGATGGCTACACCTTC. V and J are TRBV7-9 and TRBJ1-2; D is unresolved. The CDR3 runs 14 residues. The ends were cut back, 1 base at V and 6 bases at J, with 12 bases in the middle. Germline CDR1 is SEHNR and CDR2 is FQNEAQ (reference sequence).

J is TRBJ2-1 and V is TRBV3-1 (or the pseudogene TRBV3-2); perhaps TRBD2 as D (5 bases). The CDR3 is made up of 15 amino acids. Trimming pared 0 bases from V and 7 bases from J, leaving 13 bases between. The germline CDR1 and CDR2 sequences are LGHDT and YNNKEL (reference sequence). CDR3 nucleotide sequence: TGTGCCAGCAGCCAAGATGTGGCTAGCTATAATGAGCAGTTCTTC. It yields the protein CASSQDVASYNEQFF.

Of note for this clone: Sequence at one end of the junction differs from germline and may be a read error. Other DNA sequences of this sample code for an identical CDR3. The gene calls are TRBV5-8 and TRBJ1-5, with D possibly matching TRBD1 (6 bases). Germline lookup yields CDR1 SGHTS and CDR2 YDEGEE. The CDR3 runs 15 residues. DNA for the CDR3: TGTGCCAGTAGCTGGATGACAGGTTCCAATCAGCCCCAGCATTTT. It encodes CASSWMTGSNQPQHF.

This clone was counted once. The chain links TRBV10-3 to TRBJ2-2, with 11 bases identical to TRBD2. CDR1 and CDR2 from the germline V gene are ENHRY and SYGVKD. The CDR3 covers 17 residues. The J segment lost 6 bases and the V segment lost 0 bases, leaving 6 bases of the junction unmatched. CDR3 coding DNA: TGTGCCATCAGTGAGTCCCTACTAGCGGGGGAGGCCGGGGAGCTGTTTTTT. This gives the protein CAISESLLAGEAGELFF.

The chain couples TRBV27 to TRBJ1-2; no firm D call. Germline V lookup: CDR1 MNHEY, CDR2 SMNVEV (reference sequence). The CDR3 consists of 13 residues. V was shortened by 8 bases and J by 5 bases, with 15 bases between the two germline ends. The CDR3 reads CASRRLGAYGYTF. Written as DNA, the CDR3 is TGTGCCAGCCGTCGTTTAGGAGCTTATGGCTACACCTTC.

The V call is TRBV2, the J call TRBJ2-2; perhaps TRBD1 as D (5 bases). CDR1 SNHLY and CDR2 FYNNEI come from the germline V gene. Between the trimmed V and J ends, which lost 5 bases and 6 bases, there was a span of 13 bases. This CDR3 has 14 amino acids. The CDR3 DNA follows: TGTGCCAGCAGTATACACAGGACCCCCGGGGAGCTGTTTTTT. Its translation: CASSIHRTPGELFF. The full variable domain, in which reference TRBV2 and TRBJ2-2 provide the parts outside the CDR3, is EPEVTQTPSHQVTQMGQEVILRCVPISNHLYFYWYRQILGQKVEFLVSFYNNEISEKSEIFDDQFSVERPDGSNFTLKIRSTKLEDSAMYFCASSIHRTPGELFFGEGSRLTVL.

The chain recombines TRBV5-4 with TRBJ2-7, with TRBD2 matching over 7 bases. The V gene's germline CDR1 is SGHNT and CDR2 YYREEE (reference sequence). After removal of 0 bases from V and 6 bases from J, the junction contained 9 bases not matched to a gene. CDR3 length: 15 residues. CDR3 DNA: TGTGCCAGCAGCTTGGAAGGTAGCGGGCCCTCCGAGCAGTACTTC. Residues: CASSLEGSGPSEQYF.

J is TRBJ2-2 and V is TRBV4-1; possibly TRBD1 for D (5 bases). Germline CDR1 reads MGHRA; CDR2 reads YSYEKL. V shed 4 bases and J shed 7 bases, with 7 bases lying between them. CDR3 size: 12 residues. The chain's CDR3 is CASSPTGGELFF. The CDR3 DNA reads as TGCGCCAGCAGCCCCACAGGCGGGGAGCTGTTTTTT.

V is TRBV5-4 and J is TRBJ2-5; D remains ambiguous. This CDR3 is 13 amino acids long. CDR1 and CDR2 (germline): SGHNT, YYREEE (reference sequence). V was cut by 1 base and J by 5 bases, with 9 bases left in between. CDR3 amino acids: CASSLYYSETQYF. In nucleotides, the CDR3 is TGTGCCAGCAGCTTGTACTACTCGGAGACCCAGTACTTC. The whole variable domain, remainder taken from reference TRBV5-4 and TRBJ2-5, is ETGVTQSPTHLIKTRGQQVTLRCSSQSGHNTVSWYQQALGQGPQFIFQYYREEENGRGNFPPRFSGLQFPNYSSELNVNALELDDSALYLCASSLYYSETQYFGPGTRLLVL.

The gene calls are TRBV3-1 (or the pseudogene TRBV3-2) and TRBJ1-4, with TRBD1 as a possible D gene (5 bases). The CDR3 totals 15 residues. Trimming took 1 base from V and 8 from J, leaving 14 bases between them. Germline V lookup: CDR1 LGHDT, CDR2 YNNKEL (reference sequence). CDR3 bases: TGTGCCAGCAGCCAAGTTACGCGACAGCGCGAAAAACTGTTTTTT. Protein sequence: CASSQVTRQREKLFF.

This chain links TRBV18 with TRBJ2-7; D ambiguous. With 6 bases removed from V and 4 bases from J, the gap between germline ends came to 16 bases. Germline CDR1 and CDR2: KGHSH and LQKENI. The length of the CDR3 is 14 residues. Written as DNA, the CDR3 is TGTGCCAGCTCGCCCGGTAGCTTCGGGTACGAGCAGTACTTC. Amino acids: CASSPGSFGYEQYF.

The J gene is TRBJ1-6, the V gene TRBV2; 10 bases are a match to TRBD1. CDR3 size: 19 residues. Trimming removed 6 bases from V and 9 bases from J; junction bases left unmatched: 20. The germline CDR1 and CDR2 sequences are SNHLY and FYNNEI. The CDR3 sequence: CASRKRPSGTGAFGSPLHF. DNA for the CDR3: TGTGCCAGCAGAAAAAGGCCTTCCGGGACAGGGGCGTTTGGTTCACCCCTCCACTTT.

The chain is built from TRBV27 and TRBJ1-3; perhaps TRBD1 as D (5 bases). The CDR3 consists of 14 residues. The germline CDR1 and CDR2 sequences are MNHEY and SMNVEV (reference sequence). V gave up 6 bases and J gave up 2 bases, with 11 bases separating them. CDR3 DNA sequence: TGTGCCAGCAGCCTGACGGGGGCTGGAAACACCATATATTTT. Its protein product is CASSLTGAGNTIYF.

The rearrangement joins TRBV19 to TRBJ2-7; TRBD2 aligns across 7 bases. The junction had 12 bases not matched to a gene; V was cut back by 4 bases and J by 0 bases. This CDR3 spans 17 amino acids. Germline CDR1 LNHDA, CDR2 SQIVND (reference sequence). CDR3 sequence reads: CASSRDHGGRSSYEQYF. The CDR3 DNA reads TGTGCCAGTAGTAGAGACCACGGGGGGAGAAGCTCCTACGAGCAGTACTTC.

CDR3 bases: TGTGCCATCAGTGAGTCGACGGGGAGCGGGGCCACAGATACGCAGTATTTT. Protein sequence: CAISESTGSGATDTQYF. The J gene is TRBJ2-3, the V gene TRBV10-3; 7 positions match TRBD2. In germline, CDR1 is ENHRY, CDR2 SYGVKD. Germline trimming cut 0 bases from V and 2 bases from J; bases unmatched to any gene: 8. The CDR3 has 17 amino acids.

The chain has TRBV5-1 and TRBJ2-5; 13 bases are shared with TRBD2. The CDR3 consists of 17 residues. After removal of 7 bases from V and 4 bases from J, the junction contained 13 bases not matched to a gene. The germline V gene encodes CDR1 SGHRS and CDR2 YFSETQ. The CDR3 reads CASRLLGLAGVTETQYF. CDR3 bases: TGCGCCAGCCGACTACTCGGACTAGCGGGAGTAACAGAGACCCAGTACTTC.

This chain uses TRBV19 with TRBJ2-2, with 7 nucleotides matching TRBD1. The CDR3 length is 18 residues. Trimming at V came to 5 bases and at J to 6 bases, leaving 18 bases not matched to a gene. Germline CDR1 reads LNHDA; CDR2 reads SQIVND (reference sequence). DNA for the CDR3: TGTGCCAGTAGTCCCTTTCCCCCGGCAGGGGGTGACCCCGGGGAGCTGTTTTTT. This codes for CASSPFPPAGGDPGELFF.

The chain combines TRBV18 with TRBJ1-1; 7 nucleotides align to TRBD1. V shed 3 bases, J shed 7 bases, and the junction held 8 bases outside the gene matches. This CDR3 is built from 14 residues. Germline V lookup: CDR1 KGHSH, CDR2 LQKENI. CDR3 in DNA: TGTGCCAGCTCACCGGGTAGGGGGCTGAATGAAGCTTTCTTT. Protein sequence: CASSPGRGLNEAFF.